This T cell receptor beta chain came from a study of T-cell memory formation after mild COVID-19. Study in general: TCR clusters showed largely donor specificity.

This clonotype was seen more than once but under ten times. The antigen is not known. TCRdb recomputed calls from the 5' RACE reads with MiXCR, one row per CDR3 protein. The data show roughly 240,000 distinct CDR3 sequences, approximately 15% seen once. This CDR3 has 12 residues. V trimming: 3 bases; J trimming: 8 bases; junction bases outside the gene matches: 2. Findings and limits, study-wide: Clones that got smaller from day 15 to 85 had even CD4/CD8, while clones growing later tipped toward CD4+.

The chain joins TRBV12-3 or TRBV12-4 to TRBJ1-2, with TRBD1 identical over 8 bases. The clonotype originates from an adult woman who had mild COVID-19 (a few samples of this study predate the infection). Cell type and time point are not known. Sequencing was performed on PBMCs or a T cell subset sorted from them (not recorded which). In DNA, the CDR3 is TGTGCCAGCAGTTTCGGACAGGGCGGCTACACCTTC. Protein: CASSFGQGGYTF.